These T cell receptor beta chains were read from a single sample in a study of T cell repertoires in cytomegalovirus infection. TCRdb recomputed calls from the reads with MiXCR, one row per CDR3 protein. This sample has about 250,000 distinct CDR3 sequences; approximately 7% occur once, and the top ten carry around 6.9%. The sequencing sample was made of PBMCs. These receptors all stem from a human donor in good health (CMV status not recorded). Some clones in this sample may be carry-over from other donors' samples. The CDR3 runs from the conserved cysteine through the conserved F or W. The D gene is left open where the match is weak. Not every row has a clone size; where given, it reads once, few, many or a size class.

clone_size	d_call	v_call	j_call	cdr3_nt	cdr3_aa
many	NA	TRBV9	TRBJ2-1	TGTGCCAGCTCCCGGGACGGACTCTACAATGAGCAGTTCTTC	CASSRDGLYNEQFF
many	NA	TRBV6-2/TRBV6-3	TRBJ1-4	TGTGCCAGCAGTTGGGCCCGGGACCCTCTCATCGCTACTAATGAAAAACTGTTTTTT	CASSWARDPLIATNEKLFF
many	TRBD2	TRBV7-2	TRBJ2-2	TGTGCCAGCAGCGGCGGGGGGGCCGGGGAGCTGTTTTTT	CASSGGGAGELFF
many	TRBD1	TRBV29-1	TRBJ1-2	TGCAGCGTTGAAGGGACAGGAGTTGGCTACACCTTC	CSVEGTGVGYTF
many	NA	TRBV20-1	TRBJ2-1	TGCAGCCATCTCCTAGGGGCAAGCAATGAGCAGTTCTTC	CSHLLGASNEQFF
NA	NA	TRBV20-1	TRBJ1-2	TGCAGTGGCGCTAGAGGCCCATACAGAAATAACTATGGCTACACCTTC	CSGARGPYRNNYGYTF
many	NA	TRBV28	TRBJ2-5	TGTGCCAGCAGTTTGGGACTGTCCGCGACCCAGTACTTC	CASSLGLSATQYF
few	NA	TRBV23-1	TRBJ2-3	TGCGCCAGCAGTCATTATGGGTCCGGGCGGGGGCCTCGCACAGATACGCAGTATTTT	CASSHYGSGRGPRTDTQYF
few	NA	TRBV20-1	TRBJ1-1	TGCAGTGCTAGAGATCGACAAACGAACACTGAAGCTTTCTTT	CSARDRQTNTEAFF
many	NA	TRBV7-2	TRBJ1-1	TGTGCCAGCAGATTCGTCGGGGCGCAGAGCACTGAAGCTTTCTTT	CASRFVGAQSTEAFF
many	NA	TRBV5-1	TRBJ2-1	TGCGCCAGCAAGAGGGGGGGGGCGACCTCCTACAATGAGCAGTTCTTC	CASKRGGATSYNEQFF
many	NA	TRBV4-3	TRBJ2-7	TGCGCCAGCAGCCAAGAGGTCTGGGACAAATACTACGAGCAGTACTTC	CASSQEVWDKYYEQYF
few	TRBD1	TRBV18	TRBJ2-7	TGTGCCAGCTCACCACTATCGAGGGGGACAGGGGGCGTCGAGCAGTACTTC	CASSPLSRGTGGVEQYF
many	TRBD1	TRBV6-2/TRBV6-3	TRBJ1-2	TGTGCCAGCAGTCCCCGGGACAGGGGGTATGGAGGCTACACCTTC	CASSPRDRGYGGYTF
many	NA	TRBV11-3	TRBJ2-3	TGTGCCAGCAGCTCCCCGGGCACAGATACGCAGTATTTT	CASSSPGTDTQYF
few	NA	TRBV11-2	TRBJ2-1	TGTGCCAGCAGCCCTGGGGGAACGGGCTTTCTAAGGCAGTTCTTC	CASSPGGTGFLRQFF
NA	NA	TRBV29-1	TRBJ2-5	TGCAGCGTTGGGTCGAGCCTACAAGAGACCCAGTACTTC	CSVGSSLQETQYF
many	NA	TRBV27	TRBJ2-1	TGTGCCAGCAGTCCAGGGTCCCCCATATACAATGAGCAGTTCTTC	CASSPGSPIYNEQFF
NA	TRBD1	TRBV7-9	TRBJ2-7	TGTGCCAGCAGCTTCGGGACAGCCGCCTACGAGCAGTACTTC	CASSFGTAAYEQYF
once	TRBD1	TRBV7-9	TRBJ1-2	TGTGCCAGCAGCTTGGCAGGGGGGTTCTATAACTATGGCTACACCTTC	CASSLAGGFYNYGYTF
many	NA	TRBV10-3	TRBJ1-5	TGTGCCATCAGTGGGACAGACAATCAGCCCCAGCATTTT	CAISGTDNQPQHF
many	NA	TRBV5-4	TRBJ2-2	TGTGCCAGCAGCTTGAGTAAGGGCACCGGGGAGCTGTTTTTT	CASSLSKGTGELFF
many	TRBD1	TRBV28	TRBJ1-2	TGTGCCAGCAGTTTCTGGACAGGGGGCGCAGCCGGCTACACCTTC	CASSFWTGGAAGYTF
many	NA	TRBV7-2	TRBJ2-6	TGTGCCAGCAGCTTAGCGGGACATCTCTCTGGGGCCAACGTCCTGACTTTC	CASSLAGHLSGANVLTF
many	TRBD2	TRBV20-1	TRBJ2-1	TGCAGTGCTCAAAAAATAGCGGGGGGTTATAATGAGCAGTTCTTC	CSAQKIAGGYNEQFF
many	NA	TRBV27	TRBJ1-1	TGTGCCAGCTCGAGGAGGGCAGGTTTTACGAACACTGAAGCTTTCTTT	CASSRRAGFTNTEAFF
many	NA	TRBV28	TRBJ2-2	TGTGCCAGCAGCTCTCCGGGACAGAACACCGGGGAGCTGTTTTTT	CASSSPGQNTGELFF
many	NA	TRBV5-1	TRBJ1-5	TGCGCCAGCAGCCTGGACGGGGCCAAACAGCCCCAGCATTTT	CASSLDGAKQPQHF
NA	NA	TRBV5-1	TRBJ2-2	TGCGCCAGCAGCTTGGGGAATTCGAACACCGGGGAGCTGTTTTTT	CASSLGNSNTGELFF
many	NA	TRBV7-3	TRBJ1-1	TGTGCCAGCAGCTTTGGTGGGGTCCCGAACACTGAAGCTTTCTTT	CASSFGGVPNTEAFF
many	NA	TRBV30	TRBJ2-7	TGTGCCTGGAGTGTACAGATTTCGGAAGAGCAGTACTTC	CAWSVQISEEQYF
many	TRBD2	TRBV6-2/TRBV6-3	TRBJ2-3	TGTGCCAGCTGGACTAGCGGGGGGACAGATACGCAGTATTTT	CASWTSGGTDTQYF
few	NA	TRBV20-1	TRBJ2-5	TGCAGTGGTGGGGCGGGACAGCAAGAGACCCAGTACTTC	CSGGAGQQETQYF
few	NA	TRBV28	TRBJ2-5	TGTGCCAGCAGTTTAGTCGGACCAGCGTACCAAGAGACCCAGTACTTC	CASSLVGPAYQETQYF